This TCR beta chain is drawn from a study of blood T cell repertoires in COVID-19. Recruited during active infection, patients (from Seattle) were subsequently followed longitudinally. Original processing notes: For nucleated cells, counts were estimated from reference gene primer amplification. Sequenced by immunoSEQ multiplex PCR; TCRdb stores in-frame clones only, minus some. That table supplies the V and J calls and clone size; D and trimming were determined from the DNA. The sample carries 250,000 to 400,000 clones, roughly 90% recorded once. This CDR3 contains 15 residues. The trim removed 5 bases at V and 7 bases at J, leaving 8 bases unmatched. CDR1 and CDR2 (germline): KGHSH, LQKENI.

The chain couples TRBV18 to TRBJ1-6; TRBD1 aligns across 7 bases. Sequences were obtained from peripheral blood. The origin of this receptor is a woman aged 30 to 39 with COVID-19, enrolled during active disease. CDR3 in amino acids: CASSSPPGGNSPLHF. The CDR3 bases are TGTGCCAGCTCATCCCCCCCAGGGGGGAATTCACCCCTCCACTTT.